One and the same sample provided the 13 T cell receptor beta chains below, sequenced in a study of blood T cells in healthy people across ages. With a J-beta primer mix and a sample-barcoded 5' primer, a second PCR ran roughly 6 to 12 cycles. TCRdb recomputed calls from the 5' RACE reads with MiXCR, one row per CDR3 protein. This sample has just under 550,000 distinct CDR3 sequences, with around 24% found just once. The same data also contributed to another study, on T cells of mothers and their children.

The sample comprised blood. Source of these receptors: a boy younger than 18 in good health.

This clonotype was found a few times. The rearrangement links TRBV7-2 to TRBJ1-4, with 11 bases lining up with TRBD1. CDR3 length equals 16 residues. V lost 4 bases to trimming and J lost 7 bases; unmatched junction nucleotides: 8. Germline V gene data show CDR1 as SGHTA and CDR2 as FQGNSA. The CDR3, as DNA: TGTGCCAGCAGCTGGGTATCCGGGACAGGGGGTGAAAAACTGTTTTTT. Protein product: CASSWVSGTGGEKLFF.

In nucleotides, the CDR3 is TGCAGTGCCTCTGCGGAAGACCTCTCCTACGAGCAGTACTTC. Encoded protein: CSASAEDLSYEQYF. V gene TRBV20-1 combines with J gene TRBJ2-7; no firm D call. Deletions cut 6 bases from V and 0 bases from J, with 15 bases between. This CDR3 comprises 14 residues. Per the germline V gene, CDR1 is DFQATT and CDR2 is SNEGSKA (reference sequence).

The V call is TRBV4-1, the J call TRBJ1-1; unclear D gene. Looked up from germline, CDR1 is MGHRA and CDR2 is YSYEKL. V was clipped by 0 bases and J by 0 bases, with 5 bases between them. The CDR3 is 14 amino acids. The chain's CDR3 is CASSQEPLNTEAFF. The CDR3 DNA reads as TGCGCCAGCAGCCAAGAACCCCTGAACACTGAAGCTTTCTTT.

The gene calls are TRBV29-1 and TRBJ2-7; TRBD1 might be the D (5 bases). V was cut by 1 base and J by 1 base, with 14 bases left in between. This CDR3 is 15 amino acids long. Germline values: CDR1 SQVTM, CDR2 ANQGSEA. This CDR3 reads CSVEGGESRSYEQYF. Here the CDR3 DNA reads TGCAGCGTTGAAGGGGGCGAGTCTAGGTCCTACGAGCAGTACTTC.

V gene TRBV7-9 combines with J gene TRBJ2-3; D tentatively reads TRBD1 or TRBD2 (5 bases each). V gave up 5 bases and J gave up 4 bases, with 13 bases separating them. The CDR3 is 14 residues long. Germline CDR1 and CDR2: SEHNR and FQNEAQ (reference sequence). In nucleotides, the CDR3 is TGTGCCAGCAGCGGAAGGGACGCGGCAGATACGCAGTATTTT. This translates into CASSGRDAADTQYF.

The sample holds a few counts of this clonotype. This sequence joins TRBV4-1 and TRBJ2-7; TRBD2 matches 7 bases. Germline lookup yields CDR1 MGHRA and CDR2 YSYEKL. CDR3 size: 16 residues. V shed 0 bases and J 2 bases; nucleotides not matched to a gene: 7. The CDR3 DNA is TGCGCCAGCAGCCAAGAGACGGCTAGCGGTACCTACGAGCAGTACTTC. Amino acid sequence: CASSQETASGTYEQYF.

The rearrangement links TRBV5-1 to TRBJ2-5, with 11 bases fitting TRBD2. This CDR3 has 16 residues. Unmatched junction bases numbered 5, after V lost 2 bases and J lost 2 bases. CDR1 SGHRS and CDR2 YFSETQ come from the germline V gene. The CDR3 sequence is CASSFLLAGEQETQYF. CDR3 bases: TGCGCCAGCAGCTTCCTACTAGCGGGGGAGCAAGAGACCCAGTACTTC.

This clonotype was seen more than once but under ten times. The V call is TRBV6-1, the J call TRBJ2-5; 9 positions agree with TRBD2. The tail of the sequence fits TRBJ2-1 better, so the J call may be wrong. This CDR3 spans 14 amino acids. Germline values: CDR1 MNHNS, CDR2 SASEGT. For the CDR3, the DNA is TGTGCCAGCGGATTAGCGGGAGTCTACAATGAGCAGTTCTTC. It specifies CASGLAGVYNEQFF.

A few counts support this clonotype. This chain links TRBV9 with TRBJ2-5; D may be TRBD1 (5 bases). Germline V CDR1 and CDR2: SGDLS, YYNGEE. Trimming pared 4 bases from V and 0 bases from J, leaving 10 bases between. This CDR3 has 14 amino acids. The CDR3 bases are TGTGCCAGCAGCTTACGACAGAACCAAGAGACCCAGTACTTC. It yields the protein CASSLRQNQETQYF.

This clonotype was detected only a few times. The chain has TRBV28 and TRBJ2-3, with D possibly being TRBD1 (7 bases). Germline-derived CDR1 and CDR2 are MDHEN and SYDVKM. V was clipped by 6 bases and J by 5 bases, with 21 bases between them. CDR3 length: 16 amino acids. CDR3 sequence: CASSIRQGGFQDTQYF. DNA of the CDR3: TGTGCCAGCAGCATTCGACAGGGAGGTTTTCAAGATACGCAGTATTTT.

This clonotype was seen at least ten times. The chain employs TRBV20-1 and TRBJ2-5; TRBD2 is a possible D gene (6 bases). CDR1 DFQATT and CDR2 SNEGSKA come from the germline V gene (reference sequence). The ends were cut back, 2 bases at V and 2 bases at J, with 9 bases in the middle. There are 13 residues in the CDR3. This CDR3 reads CSARSGGQETQYF. CDR3 sequence (DNA): TGCAGTGCTAGATCCGGAGGGCAAGAGACCCAGTACTTC.

Worth noting for this clonotype: The CDR3 carries no conserved terminal phenylalanine or tryptophan, so it likely arises from a read error. The limits of the CDR3 on the DNA are not certain, so only TCRdb's listed CDR3 is given. V gene TRBV4-3 combines with J gene TRBJ2-7; no check of the table's D call, TRBD2, against the DNA was made. A total of 16 residues make up the CDR3, ends included. Germline CDR1 is LGHNA and CDR2 is YSLEER. CDR3 sequence: CASSQDQYGLVYEQYC.

The V call is TRBV30, the J call TRBJ1-2, with D tentatively TRBD1 (6 bases). Germline V gives CDR1 GTSNPN, CDR2 SVGIG (reference sequence). This CDR3 is built from 15 residues. V was cut by 3 bases and J by 10 bases, with 24 bases left in between. This CDR3 reads CAWREEGDHDPNYTF. As DNA, the CDR3 is TGTGCCTGGAGAGAAGAGGGGGATCACGACCCGAACTACACCTTC.